These 15 T cell receptor beta chains were all obtained from the same sample, sequenced in a study of T cell clusters in autoimmune cytopenias. TRB amplification used around 260 ng of peripheral blood genomic DNA. One tube held mixed TRB-A and TRB-B primer pools for touch-down PCR. From the multiplex PCR reads, TCRdb lists one entry per CDR3 protein and no DNA. The sample table includes roughly 5,100 distinct CDR3 sequences. These data are also associated with another study on T cell repertoires in aging, cancer and after chemotherapy.

The material sequenced was peripheral blood. These receptors all come from a human donor in good health.

The chain uses TRBV11-2 and TRBJ2-3. The CDR3 spans 14 residues. Germline V gene sequence: CDR1 SGHAT, CDR2 FQNNGV. Here the CDR3 reads CASSLGVTGDTQYF.

The chain combines TRBV6-5 with TRBJ1-2; with no DNA, the TCRdb D assignment of TRBD1 cannot be verified. The germline gives CDR1 MNHEY, CDR2 SVGAGI. The CDR3 is 14 residues long. The chain's CDR3 is CASSFTDSNYGYTF.

The genes are TRBV20-1 and TRBJ2-7; absent DNA, TCRdb's TRBD1 call cannot be checked. CDR3 size: 13 residues. Germline loops: CDR1 DFQATT, CDR2 SNEGSKA (reference sequence). CDR3: CSARDRGLWEQYF.

Considering frequency, this clonotype is medium-sized (0.01 to 0.1%). V usage is TRBV6-1 and J usage is TRBJ2-1. The germline V gene encodes CDR1 MNHNS and CDR2 SASEGT. The CDR3 covers 14 residues. The CDR3 region is CASSVEIWFNEQFF.

This clonotype is deemed medium-sized by its frequency. J is TRBJ1-2 and V is TRBV29-1; TCRdb selects TRBD1, and the lack of DNA leaves this call unchecked. CDR1 and CDR2 (germline): SQVTM, ANQGSEA. This CDR3 comprises 12 residues. The CDR3 reads CSVRRDGYGYTF.

The chain links TRBV6-1 to TRBJ2-1; the TRBD2 assignment by TCRdb is unverifiable without DNA. In germline, CDR1 is MNHNS, CDR2 SASEGT. This CDR3 region has 17 residues. CDR3 residues: CASSVVSSGSSYNEQFF.

V gene TRBV6-1 combines with J gene TRBJ2-7. In germline, CDR1 is MNHNS, CDR2 SASEGT. CDR3 size: 15 residues. CDR3 sequence: CASRVGGSLSYEQYF.

V usage is TRBV19 and J usage is TRBJ2-7; the TRBD1 assignment by TCRdb is unverifiable without DNA. The CDR3 totals 17 residues. The V gene's germline CDR1 is LNHDA and CDR2 SQIVND (reference sequence). The CDR3 reads CASYRPDRTGRPYEQFF.

V is TRBV7-9 and J is TRBJ1-1. CDR3 length: 14 amino acids. Germline V gene sequence: CDR1 SEHNR, CDR2 FQNEAQ (reference sequence). CDR3 amino acids: CASSFYQGGTEAFF.

The chain recombines TRBV2 with TRBJ2-1; lacking DNA, the TRBD1 call made by TCRdb goes unchecked. CDR1 is SNHLY, CDR2 FYNNEI, per germline. The CDR3 is 13 residues long. This CDR3 reads CASLTGRGNEQFF. The full variable domain, with the rest looked up from reference TRBV2 and TRBJ2-1, is EPEVTQTPSHQVTQMGQEVILRCVPISNHLYFYWYRQILGQKVEFLVSFYNNEISEKSEIFDDQFSVERPDGSNFTLKIRSTKLEDSAMYFCASLTGRGNEQFFGPGTRLTVL.

This clonotype is called medium-sized (0.01 to 0.1%) based on its frequency. This chain links TRBV6-1 with TRBJ1-5; TCRdb picks TRBD1, but there is no DNA to check that call. The CDR3 loop spans 13 amino acids. The V gene's germline CDR1 is MNHNS and CDR2 SASEGT. CDR3 in amino acids: CASSYRAEQPQHF.

This sequence joins TRBV20-1 and TRBJ2-7; TCRdb indicates TRBD2, and absent DNA this call remains unverified. The CDR3 has 12 residues. CDR1 and CDR2 (germline): DFQATT, SNEGSKA (reference sequence). CDR3 amino acids: CSAASGADEQYF.

The CDR3 reads CASSLSSRTNEQYF. The J gene is TRBJ2-7, the V gene TRBV7-2. The CDR3 sequence is 14 residues long. Germline V CDR1 and CDR2: SGHTA, FQGNSA.

This rearrangement joins TRBV19 to TRBJ1-4; TCRdb outputs TRBD1, but without DNA this stays unchecked. Germline values: CDR1 LNHDA, CDR2 SQIVND (reference sequence). The CDR3 is 14 amino acids. The CDR3: CASQDGGIRWELFF.

This clonotype counts as medium-sized (0.01 to 0.1%) by frequency. The rearrangement links TRBV27 to TRBJ2-2; TCRdb's D call of TRBD1 is untestable without DNA. Per the germline V gene, CDR1 is MNHEY and CDR2 is SMNVEV (reference sequence). This CDR3 contains 15 residues. CDR3 sequence reads: CASSLPWQGTGELFF.